This T cell receptor (beta chain) was recovered during a study of T cells in Graves' hyperthyroidism and ophthalmopathy. This clonotype has a handful of counts. What it binds is unknown. Study-wide results and caveats: Onset of ophthalmopathy came a median roughly 6.9 months after the model predicted it.

V lost 2 bases, J lost 6 bases, and 10 bases stayed unmatched. CDR1 is KGHSH, CDR2 LQKENI, per germline. The CDR3 is 16 amino acids. Template material for amplifying TCR beta CDR3 regions consisted of RNA transcripts. HTBI primers were the set used in a first-round RT-PCR of the TCR CDR3. TCRdb reanalysed the multiplex PCR reads using MiXCR and keeps one entry per CDR3 protein. The profile covers around 200,000 distinct CDR3 sequences, with about 17% appearing a single time and about 45% taken by the ten largest. The rearrangement links TRBV18 to TRBJ1-5, with TRBD1 matching 7 bases. This TCR derives from a man aged 40-49 years with Graves' hyperthyroidism. The specimen was blood. CDR3: CASSPNAGGGLQPQHF. CDR3 bases: TGTGCCAGCTCACCAAATGCAGGGGGTGGACTTCAGCCCCAGCATTTT. Looking up the rest from reference TRBV18 and TRBJ1-5 gives the full variable domain: NAGVMQNPRHLVRRRGQEARLRCSPMKGHSHVYWYRQLPEEGLKFMVYLQKENIIDESGMPKERFSAEFPKEGPSILRIQQVVRGDSAAYFCASSPNAGGGLQPQHFGDGTRLSIL.